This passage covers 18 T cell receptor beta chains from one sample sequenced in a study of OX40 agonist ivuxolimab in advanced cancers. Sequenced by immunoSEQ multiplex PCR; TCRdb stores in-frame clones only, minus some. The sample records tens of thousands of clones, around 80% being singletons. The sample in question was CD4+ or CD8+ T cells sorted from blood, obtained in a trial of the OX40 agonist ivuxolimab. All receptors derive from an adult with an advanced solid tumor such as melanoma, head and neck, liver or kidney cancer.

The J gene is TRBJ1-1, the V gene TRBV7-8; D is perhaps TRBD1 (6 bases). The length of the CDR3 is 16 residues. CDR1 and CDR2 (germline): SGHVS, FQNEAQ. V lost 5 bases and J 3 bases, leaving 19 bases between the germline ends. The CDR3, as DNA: TGTGCCAGCAGCGAAGGGGGGGCCCTTTTGGACACTGAAGCTTTCTTT. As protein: CASSEGGALLDTEAFF. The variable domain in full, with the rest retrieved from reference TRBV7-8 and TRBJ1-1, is GAGVSQSPRYKVAKRGQDVALRCDPISGHVSLFWYQQALGQGPEFLTYFQNEAQLDKSGLPSDRFFAERPEGSVSTLKIQRTQQEDSAVYLCASSEGGALLDTEAFFGQGTRLTVV.

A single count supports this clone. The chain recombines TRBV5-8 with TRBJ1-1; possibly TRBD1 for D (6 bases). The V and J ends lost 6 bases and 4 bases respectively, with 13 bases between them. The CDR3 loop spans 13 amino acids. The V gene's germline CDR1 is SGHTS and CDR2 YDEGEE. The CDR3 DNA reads TGTGCCAGCAATAAGAAAGGGGGCACTGAAGCTTTCTTT. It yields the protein CASNKKGGTEAFF.

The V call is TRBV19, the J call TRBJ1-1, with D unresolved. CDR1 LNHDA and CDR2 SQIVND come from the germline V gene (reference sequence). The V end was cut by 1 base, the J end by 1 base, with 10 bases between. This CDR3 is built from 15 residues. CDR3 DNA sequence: TGTGCCAGTAGTATAGTCCCGACGAGGAACACTGAAGCTTTCTTT. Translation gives CASSIVPTRNTEAFF. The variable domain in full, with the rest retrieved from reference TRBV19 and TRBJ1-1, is DGGITQSPKYLFRKEGQNVTLSCEQNLNHDAMYWYRQDPGQGLRLIYYSQIVNDFQKGDIAEGYSVSREKKESFPLTVTSAQKNPTAFYLCASSIVPTRNTEAFFGQGTRLTVV.

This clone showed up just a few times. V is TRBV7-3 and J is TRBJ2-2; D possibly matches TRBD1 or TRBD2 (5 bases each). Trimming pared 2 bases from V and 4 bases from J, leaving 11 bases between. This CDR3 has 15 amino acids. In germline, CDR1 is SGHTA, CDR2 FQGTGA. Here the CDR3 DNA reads TGTGCCAGCAGCTTAGGCAGGGACGGCACCGGGGAGCTGTTTTTT. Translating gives CASSLGRDGTGELFF.

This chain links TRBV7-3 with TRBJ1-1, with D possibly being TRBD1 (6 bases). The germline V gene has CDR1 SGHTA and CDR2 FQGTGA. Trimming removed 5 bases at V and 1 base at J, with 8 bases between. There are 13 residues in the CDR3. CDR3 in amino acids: CASSPTGNTEAFF. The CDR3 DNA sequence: TGTGCCAGCAGCCCGACAGGGAACACTGAAGCTTTCTTT.

Here the CDR3 reads CASSFLLGHEQFF. DNA of the CDR3: TGTGCCAGCAGCTTTCTACTAGGACATGAGCAGTTCTTC. The chain joins TRBV11-1 to TRBJ2-1; TRBD2 is a possible D gene (5 bases). This CDR3 spans 13 amino acids. Germline lookup yields CDR1 SGHAT and CDR2 FQDESV (reference sequence). Trimming shortened V by 3 bases and J by 8 bases, and 11 bases separated the two germline ends.

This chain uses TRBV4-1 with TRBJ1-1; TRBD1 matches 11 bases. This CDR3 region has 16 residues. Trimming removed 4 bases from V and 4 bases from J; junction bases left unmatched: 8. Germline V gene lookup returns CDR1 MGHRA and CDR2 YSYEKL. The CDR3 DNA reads TGCGCCAGCAGCCCACGGGACAGGGGGTCGGCCACTGAAGCTTTCTTT. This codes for CASSPRDRGSATEAFF.

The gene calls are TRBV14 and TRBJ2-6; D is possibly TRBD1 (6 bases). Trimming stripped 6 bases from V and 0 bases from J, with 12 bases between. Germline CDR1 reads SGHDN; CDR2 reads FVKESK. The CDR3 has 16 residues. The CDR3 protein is CASRKTGNSGANVLTF. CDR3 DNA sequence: TGTGCCAGCAGGAAGACAGGAAACTCTGGGGCCAACGTCCTGACTTTC.

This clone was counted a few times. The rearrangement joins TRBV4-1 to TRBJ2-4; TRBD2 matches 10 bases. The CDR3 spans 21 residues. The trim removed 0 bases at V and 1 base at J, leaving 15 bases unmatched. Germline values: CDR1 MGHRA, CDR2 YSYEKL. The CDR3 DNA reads TGCGCCAGCAGCCAAGATGTAGCGGGAGGCTCACCCGTAGTGGCCAAAAACATTCAGTACTTC. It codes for CASSQDVAGGSPVVAKNIQYF.

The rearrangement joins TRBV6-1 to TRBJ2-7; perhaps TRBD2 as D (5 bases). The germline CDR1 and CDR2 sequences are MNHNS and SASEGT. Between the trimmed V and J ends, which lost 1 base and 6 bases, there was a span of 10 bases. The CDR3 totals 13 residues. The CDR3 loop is CASSEEEGLEQYF. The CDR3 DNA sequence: TGTGCCAGCAGTGAAGAAGAGGGCCTCGAGCAGTACTTC.

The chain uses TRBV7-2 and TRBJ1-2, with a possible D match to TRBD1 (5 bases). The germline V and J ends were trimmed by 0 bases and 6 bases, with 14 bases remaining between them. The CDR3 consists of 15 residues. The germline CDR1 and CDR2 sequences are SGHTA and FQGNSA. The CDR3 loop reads CASSLALGTQDGYTF. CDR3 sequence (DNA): TGTGCCAGCAGCTTAGCGCTAGGGACCCAGGATGGCTACACCTTC.

CDR3 residues: CASSRAGGPTGELFF. DNA of the CDR3: TGTGCCAGCAGCCGGGCGGGGGGGCCCACCGGGGAGCTGTTTTTT. J is TRBJ2-2 and V is TRBV5-6, with TRBD2 matching over 9 bases. After removal of 4 bases from V and 4 bases from J, the junction contained 5 bases not matched to a gene. The length of the CDR3 is 15 residues. Germline CDR1 and CDR2: SGHDT and YYEEEE.

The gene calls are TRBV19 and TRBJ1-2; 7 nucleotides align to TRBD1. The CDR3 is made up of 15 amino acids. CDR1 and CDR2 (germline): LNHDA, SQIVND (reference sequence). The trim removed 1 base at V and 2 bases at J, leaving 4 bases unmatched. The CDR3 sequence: CASSIVGQLNYGYTF. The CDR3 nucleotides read TGTGCCAGTAGTATAGTGGGACAGCTGAACTATGGCTACACCTTC. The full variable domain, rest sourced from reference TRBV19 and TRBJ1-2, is DGGITQSPKYLFRKEGQNVTLSCEQNLNHDAMYWYRQDPGQGLRLIYYSQIVNDFQKGDIAEGYSVSREKKESFPLTVTSAQKNPTAFYLCASSIVGQLNYGYTFGSGTRLTVV.

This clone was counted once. This CDR3 is CASSLGQTGDTQYF. CDR3 nucleotide sequence: TGCGCCAGCAGCTTGGGACAGACAGGAGATACGCAGTATTTT. The chain is built from TRBV5-1 and TRBJ2-3, with a tentative D call TRBD1 (6 bases). V was cut by 0 bases and J by 5 bases, with 10 bases left in between. Germline V gives CDR1 SGHRS, CDR2 YFSETQ. The CDR3 covers 14 residues.

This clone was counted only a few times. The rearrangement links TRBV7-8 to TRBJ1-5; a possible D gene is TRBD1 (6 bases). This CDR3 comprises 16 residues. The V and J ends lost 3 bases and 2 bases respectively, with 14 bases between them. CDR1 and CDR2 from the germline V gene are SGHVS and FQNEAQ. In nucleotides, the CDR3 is TGTGCCAGCAGCTTTCGGAGGACAGTCGGCAATCAGCCCCAGCATTTT. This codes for CASSFRRTVGNQPQHF.

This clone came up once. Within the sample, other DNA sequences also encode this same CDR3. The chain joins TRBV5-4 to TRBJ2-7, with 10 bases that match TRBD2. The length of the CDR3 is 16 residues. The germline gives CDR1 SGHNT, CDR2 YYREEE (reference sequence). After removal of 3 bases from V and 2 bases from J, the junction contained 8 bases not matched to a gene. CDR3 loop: CASSYSLAGVPYEQYF. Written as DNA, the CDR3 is TGTGCCAGCAGCTATTCCCTAGCGGGGGTACCCTACGAGCAGTACTTC.

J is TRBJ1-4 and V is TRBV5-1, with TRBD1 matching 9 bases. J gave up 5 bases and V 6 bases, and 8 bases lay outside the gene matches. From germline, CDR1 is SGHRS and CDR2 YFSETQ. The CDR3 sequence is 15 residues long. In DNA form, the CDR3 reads TGCGCCAGCACCATTACCGGGACAGGGAATGAAAAACTGTTTTTT. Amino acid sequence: CASTITGTGNEKLFF.

For the CDR3, the DNA is TGCGCCAGCAGCCCCCTTCACCTCACTGAAGCTTTCTTT. It specifies CASSPLHLTEAFF. The genes are TRBV4-1 and TRBJ1-1, with unresolved D. The CDR3 loop spans 13 amino acids. Looked up from germline, CDR1 is MGHRA and CDR2 is YSYEKL. Trimming removed 4 bases from V and 4 bases from J, with 10 bases in between.